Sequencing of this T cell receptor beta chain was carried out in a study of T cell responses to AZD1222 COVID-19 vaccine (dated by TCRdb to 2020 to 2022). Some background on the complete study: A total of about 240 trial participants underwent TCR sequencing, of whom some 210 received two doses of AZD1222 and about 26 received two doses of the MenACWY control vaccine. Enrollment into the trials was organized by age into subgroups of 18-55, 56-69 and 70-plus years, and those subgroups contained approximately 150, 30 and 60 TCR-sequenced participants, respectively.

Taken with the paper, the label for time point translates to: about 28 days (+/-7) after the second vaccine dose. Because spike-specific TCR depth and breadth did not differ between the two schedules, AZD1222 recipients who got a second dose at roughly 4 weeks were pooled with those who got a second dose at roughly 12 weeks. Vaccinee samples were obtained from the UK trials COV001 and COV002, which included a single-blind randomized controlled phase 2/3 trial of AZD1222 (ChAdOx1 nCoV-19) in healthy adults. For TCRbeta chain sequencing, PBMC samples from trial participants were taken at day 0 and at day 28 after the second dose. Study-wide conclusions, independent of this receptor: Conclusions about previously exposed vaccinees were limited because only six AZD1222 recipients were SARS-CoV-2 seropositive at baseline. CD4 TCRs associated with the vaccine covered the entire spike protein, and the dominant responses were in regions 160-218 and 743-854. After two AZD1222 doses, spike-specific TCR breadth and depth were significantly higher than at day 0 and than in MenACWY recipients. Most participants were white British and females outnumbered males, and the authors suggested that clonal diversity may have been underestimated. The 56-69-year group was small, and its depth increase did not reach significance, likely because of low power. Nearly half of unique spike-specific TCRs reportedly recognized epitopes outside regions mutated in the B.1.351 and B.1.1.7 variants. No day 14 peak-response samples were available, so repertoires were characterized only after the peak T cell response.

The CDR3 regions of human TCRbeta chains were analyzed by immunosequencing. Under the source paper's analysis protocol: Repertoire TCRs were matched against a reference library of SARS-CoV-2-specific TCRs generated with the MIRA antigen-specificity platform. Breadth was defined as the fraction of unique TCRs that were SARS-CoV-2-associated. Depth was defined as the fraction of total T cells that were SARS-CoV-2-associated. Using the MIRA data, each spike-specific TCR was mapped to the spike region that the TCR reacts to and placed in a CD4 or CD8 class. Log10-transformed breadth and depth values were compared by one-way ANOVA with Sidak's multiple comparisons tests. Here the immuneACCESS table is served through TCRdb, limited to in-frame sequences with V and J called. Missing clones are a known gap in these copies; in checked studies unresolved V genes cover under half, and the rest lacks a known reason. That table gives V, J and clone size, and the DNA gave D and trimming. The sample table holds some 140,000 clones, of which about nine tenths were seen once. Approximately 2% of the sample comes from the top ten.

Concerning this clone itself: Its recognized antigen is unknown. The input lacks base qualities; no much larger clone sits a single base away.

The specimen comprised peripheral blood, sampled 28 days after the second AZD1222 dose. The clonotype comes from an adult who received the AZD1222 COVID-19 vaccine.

The base sequence is TGTGCCAGCAGACTTAGGACGGCTGGTCTGGCTTTCTTT. Its protein product is CASRLRTAGLAFF. The V and J genes are TRBV6-5 and TRBJ1-1; no D gene can be assigned with confidence. The CDR3 sequence holds 13 residues, the cysteine and phenylalanine included. Left in the record is the CDR3 DNA by itself, 39 bases read in frame from the first base. At the junction V is shortened by 6 bases and J by 11 bases, with 19 bases in between. For CDR1 and CDR2, the germline V gene lists MNHEY and SVGAGI.